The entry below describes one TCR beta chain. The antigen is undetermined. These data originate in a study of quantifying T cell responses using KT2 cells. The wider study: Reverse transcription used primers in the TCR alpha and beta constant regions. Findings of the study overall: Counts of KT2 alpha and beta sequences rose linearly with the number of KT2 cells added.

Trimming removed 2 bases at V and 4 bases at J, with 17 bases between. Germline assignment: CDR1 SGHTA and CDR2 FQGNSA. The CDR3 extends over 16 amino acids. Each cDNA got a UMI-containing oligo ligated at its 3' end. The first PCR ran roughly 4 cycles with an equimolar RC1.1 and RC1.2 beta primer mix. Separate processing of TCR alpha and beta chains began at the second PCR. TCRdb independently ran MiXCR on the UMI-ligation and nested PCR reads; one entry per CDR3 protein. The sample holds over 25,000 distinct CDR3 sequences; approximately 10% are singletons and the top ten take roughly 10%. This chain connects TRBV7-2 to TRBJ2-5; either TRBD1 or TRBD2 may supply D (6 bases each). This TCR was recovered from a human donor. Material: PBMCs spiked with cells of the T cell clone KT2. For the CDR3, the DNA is TGTGCCAGCAGCTTATCCCGTCCGGGGGCCGGAGAGACCCAGTACTTC. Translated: CASSLSRPGAGETQYF.